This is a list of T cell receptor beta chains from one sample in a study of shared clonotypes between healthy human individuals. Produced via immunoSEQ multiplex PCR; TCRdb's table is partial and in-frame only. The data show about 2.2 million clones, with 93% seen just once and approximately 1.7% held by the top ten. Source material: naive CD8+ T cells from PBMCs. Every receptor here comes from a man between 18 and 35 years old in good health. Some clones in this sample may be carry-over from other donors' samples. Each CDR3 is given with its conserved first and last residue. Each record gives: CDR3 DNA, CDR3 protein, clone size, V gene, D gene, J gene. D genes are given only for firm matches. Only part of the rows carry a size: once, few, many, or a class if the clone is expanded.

CDR3 DNA: TGTGCCAGCAGTTTAACAGGGAGCTCACCCCTCCACTTT
CDR3 protein: CASSLTGSSPLHF
clone size: NA
V gene: TRBV28
D gene: NA
J gene: TRBJ1-6

CDR3 DNA: TGTGCCAGTAGTACCCTTCCCACCTACGAGCAGTACTTC
CDR3 protein: CASSTLPTYEQYF
clone size: NA
V gene: TRBV19
D gene: NA
J gene: TRBJ2-7

CDR3 DNA: TGTGCCAGTAGTATTAGCGGGAAGTTCTACAATGAGCAGTTCTTC
CDR3 protein: CASSISGKFYNEQFF
clone size: NA
V gene: TRBV19
D gene: TRBD2
J gene: TRBJ2-1

CDR3 DNA: TGCAGCGGTGAAGGGGAGACCTACAATGAGCAGTTCTTC
CDR3 protein: CSGEGETYNEQFF
clone size: NA
V gene: TRBV29-1
D gene: NA
J gene: TRBJ2-1

CDR3 DNA: TGTGCCAGCAGTCCCAGGGCGGGAGGGTATGGCACCGGGGAGCTGTTTTTT
CDR3 protein: CASSPRAGGYGTGELFF
clone size: NA
V gene: TRBV28
D gene: TRBD2
J gene: TRBJ2-2

CDR3 DNA: TGTGCCAGCAGCCAGGCAGGGCCTAGCTCCTACGAGCAGTACTTC
CDR3 protein: CASSQAGPSSYEQYF
clone size: NA
V gene: TRBV9
D gene: NA
J gene: TRBJ2-7

CDR3 DNA: TGTGCCAGCAGCCCCAGAGCCGCGACAAGCTCCTACGAGCAGTACTTC
CDR3 protein: CASSPRAATSSYEQYF
clone size: NA
V gene: TRBV9
D gene: NA
J gene: TRBJ2-7

CDR3 DNA: TGCGCCAGCAGCGGGACAGAGAAGACCCAGTACTTC
CDR3 protein: CASSGTEKTQYF
clone size: NA
V gene: TRBV10-2
D gene: TRBD1
J gene: TRBJ2-5

CDR3 DNA: TGTGCCAGCAGCCCTGGGGGAAGGGTGTGGTCCCACAATGAGCAGTTCTTC
CDR3 protein: CASSPGGRVWSHNEQFF
clone size: NA
V gene: TRBV5-5
D gene: NA
J gene: TRBJ2-1

CDR3 DNA: TGTGCCAGCAGCGAGGCACAGGGGGGGAAAGAGACCCAGTACTTC
CDR3 protein: CASSEAQGGKETQYF
clone size: NA
V gene: TRBV9
D gene: NA
J gene: TRBJ2-5

CDR3 DNA: TGTGCCACCAGCAGAGATTCCTTCGTCGCGGGCCCCACCGGGGAGCTGTTTTTT
CDR3 protein: CATSRDSFVAGPTGELFF
clone size: NA
V gene: TRBV15
D gene: NA
J gene: TRBJ2-2

CDR3 DNA: TGTGCCAGCAGTTCTAGGGGCTTGGGGGACGAGCAGTACTTC
CDR3 protein: CASSSRGLGDEQYF
clone size: NA
V gene: TRBV28
D gene: NA
J gene: TRBJ2-7

CDR3 DNA: TGTGCCAGCAGCTTAGGGGTGCTCGGATCCGAGCAGTACTTC
CDR3 protein: CASSLGVLGSEQYF
clone size: NA
V gene: TRBV7-9
D gene: NA
J gene: TRBJ2-7

CDR3 DNA: TGCGCCAGCAGCGCCCGGACAACAACTAATGAAAAACTGTTTTTT
CDR3 protein: CASSARTTTNEKLFF
clone size: NA
V gene: TRBV5-1
D gene: NA
J gene: TRBJ1-4

CDR3 DNA: TGTGCCAGCAGCCCCCGGACAGGGGGCCGGACCCAGTACTTC
CDR3 protein: CASSPRTGGRTQYF
clone size: NA
V gene: TRBV7-9
D gene: TRBD1
J gene: TRBJ2-5

CDR3 DNA: TGTGCCAGCAGCGTCTCGGGGGGCTCGAACACTGAAGCTTTCTTT
CDR3 protein: CASSVSGGSNTEAFF
clone size: once
V gene: TRBV9
D gene: NA
J gene: TRBJ1-1

CDR3 DNA: TGTGCCAGCAGCCCACCCCATCCGGCGCGGGACGAAAAACTGTTTTTT
CDR3 protein: CASSPPHPARDEKLFF
clone size: NA
V gene: TRBV7-9
D gene: NA
J gene: TRBJ1-4

CDR3 DNA: NA
CDR3 protein: CASSLTLLRARGVGEQFF
clone size: NA
V gene: TRBV7-9
D gene: NA
J gene: TRBJ2-1

CDR3 DNA: TGCGCCAGCAGTGACTCACTAGGGGAGACCCAGTACTTC
CDR3 protein: CASSDSLGETQYF
clone size: once
V gene: TRBV10-2
D gene: NA
J gene: TRBJ2-5

CDR3 DNA: TGTGCCAGCAGCCCCGTCGGGGGGGTCGGAGAGACCCAGTACTTC
CDR3 protein: CASSPVGGVGETQYF
clone size: NA
V gene: TRBV11-2
D gene: TRBD2
J gene: TRBJ2-5

CDR3 DNA: TGTGCCTGGAGTGAGGGGGGGCGCAATCAGCCCCAGCATTTT
CDR3 protein: CAWSEGGRNQPQHF
clone size: NA
V gene: TRBV30
D gene: NA
J gene: TRBJ1-5

CDR3 DNA: TGTGCCAGCAGCTTCACAGAGGGTTACGAGCAGTACTTC
CDR3 protein: CASSFTEGYEQYF
clone size: NA
V gene: TRBV7-9
D gene: NA
J gene: TRBJ2-7

CDR3 DNA: TGTGCCAGCAGCTGGGCCCAAGGGGGGGTAAACACTGGAAACACCATATATTTT
CDR3 protein: CASSWAQGGVNTGNTIYF
clone size: NA
V gene: TRBV11-2
D gene: NA
J gene: TRBJ1-3

CDR3 DNA: TGTGCCAGCAGCCAAGTAGGTTTCGGGGACAGGGACTACGAGCAGTACTTC
CDR3 protein: CASSQVGFGDRDYEQYF
clone size: NA
V gene: TRBV4-2
D gene: TRBD1
J gene: TRBJ2-7

CDR3 DNA: TGTGCCAGCAGCGTACAACTAGCGGGAGACGAGCAGTTCTTC
CDR3 protein: CASSVQLAGDEQFF
clone size: NA
V gene: TRBV9
D gene: TRBD2
J gene: TRBJ2-1

CDR3 DNA: TGTGCCAGCAGGGAGAGGGACACTGAAGCTTTCTTT
CDR3 protein: CASRERDTEAFF
clone size: NA
V gene: TRBV27
D gene: NA
J gene: TRBJ1-1

CDR3 DNA: TGTGCCAGCAGCGTAGCCGGTCCCGGGGAGCTGTTTTTT
CDR3 protein: CASSVAGPGELFF
clone size: NA
V gene: TRBV9
D gene: NA
J gene: TRBJ2-2

CDR3 DNA: TGTGCCAGCAGTTTCGCCGTAAGACTAGCGGGAGTTTCGGATACGCAGTATTTT
CDR3 protein: CASSFAVRLAGVSDTQYF
clone size: NA
V gene: TRBV27
D gene: TRBD2
J gene: TRBJ2-3

CDR3 DNA: TGTGCCACCAGCAGAGGACAGACCTACGAGCAGTACTTC
CDR3 protein: CATSRGQTYEQYF
clone size: NA
V gene: TRBV15
D gene: NA
J gene: TRBJ2-7

CDR3 DNA: TGTGCCATCAGTGGGTCCGAACTATTACCGGGACGGACTAACACTGAAGCTTTCTTT
CDR3 protein: CAISGSELLPGRTNTEAFF
clone size: NA
V gene: TRBV10-3
D gene: NA
J gene: TRBJ1-1

CDR3 DNA: TGTGCCAGCAGCTTAACAGGGCGGGTCGGCTACGAGCAGTACTTC
CDR3 protein: CASSLTGRVGYEQYF
clone size: NA
V gene: TRBV7-9
D gene: NA
J gene: TRBJ2-7

CDR3 DNA: TGTGCCAGCGCTCTCCTACAGGGAGACTATGGCTACACCTTC
CDR3 protein: CASALLQGDYGYTF
clone size: few
V gene: TRBV27
D gene: NA
J gene: TRBJ1-2

CDR3 DNA: TGTGCCAGCAGCTCCGGGACAGGCCTTGGCAATCAGCCCCAGCATTTT
CDR3 protein: CASSSGTGLGNQPQHF
clone size: NA
V gene: TRBV7-9
D gene: TRBD1
J gene: TRBJ1-5

CDR3 DNA: TGTGCCAGCAGCCAAGGGACTAGCGGACCCAAGAGCTCCTACAATGAGCAGTTCTTC
CDR3 protein: CASSQGTSGPKSSYNEQFF
clone size: NA
V gene: TRBV13
D gene: TRBD2
J gene: TRBJ2-1

CDR3 DNA: TGTGCCAGCAGTTTGGAACAGGGTGGGAAATGGCCCCAGCATTTT
CDR3 protein: CASSLEQGGKWPQHF
clone size: NA
V gene: TRBV28
D gene: NA
J gene: TRBJ1-5

CDR3 DNA: TGTGCCAGCAGTTTACGACAGGGGGCTAACCCGAGTTACGAGCAGTACTTC
CDR3 protein: CASSLRQGANPSYEQYF
clone size: once
V gene: TRBV28
D gene: TRBD1
J gene: TRBJ2-7

CDR3 DNA: TGTGCCAGCAGTGTATCCTGGACATACGAGCAGTACTTC
CDR3 protein: CASSVSWTYEQYF
clone size: once
V gene: TRBV6-1
D gene: NA
J gene: TRBJ2-7

CDR3 DNA: TGCAGCGTTGAAGGGGGACAGGCAAAGGATGGCTACACCTTC
CDR3 protein: CSVEGGQAKDGYTF
clone size: NA
V gene: TRBV29-1
D gene: TRBD1
J gene: TRBJ1-2

CDR3 DNA: TGTGCCAGCAGTCTCCCGACTAGCGGGAGGCCAGATACGCAGTATTTT
CDR3 protein: CASSLPTSGRPDTQYF
clone size: NA
V gene: TRBV28
D gene: TRBD2
J gene: TRBJ2-3

CDR3 DNA: TGTGCCAGCAGTTTAACCCTTATGAACACTGAAGCTTTCTTT
CDR3 protein: CASSLTLMNTEAFF
clone size: NA
V gene: TRBV28
D gene: NA
J gene: TRBJ1-1

CDR3 DNA: TGTGCCAGCAGCTTAGGGATACCGGGACAGGGAAGAAATGAGCAGTTCTTC
CDR3 protein: CASSLGIPGQGRNEQFF
clone size: NA
V gene: TRBV13
D gene: TRBD1
J gene: TRBJ2-1

CDR3 DNA: TGTGCCAGCAGCCCACCGCGACAGGGGGCGCGGGAAAAACTGTTTTTT
CDR3 protein: CASSPPRQGAREKLFF
clone size: NA
V gene: TRBV7-6
D gene: TRBD1
J gene: TRBJ1-4

CDR3 DNA: TGTGCCAGCAGAGCAGGGAGGAACACTGAAGCTTTCTTT
CDR3 protein: CASRAGRNTEAFF
clone size: few
V gene: TRBV5-4
D gene: NA
J gene: TRBJ1-1

CDR3 DNA: TGTGCCAGCAGCAAGCAGGGCCCGTCCTATGGCTACACCTTC
CDR3 protein: CASSKQGPSYGYTF
clone size: NA
V gene: TRBV21-1
D gene: NA
J gene: TRBJ1-2

CDR3 DNA: TGTGCCAGCAGCTTGGGAGGGCGGTGGGACTACGAGCAGTACTTC
CDR3 protein: CASSLGGRWDYEQYF
clone size: NA
V gene: TRBV5-6
D gene: NA
J gene: TRBJ2-7

CDR3 DNA: TGTGCCAGCAGCCTCCTAGCGGGAGGCATCTACAATGAGCAGTTCTTC
CDR3 protein: CASSLLAGGIYNEQFF
clone size: NA
V gene: TRBV7-9
D gene: TRBD2
J gene: TRBJ2-1

CDR3 DNA: TGCGCCAGCAGCGGTGTCGGGAGCGGCACAGATACGCAGTATTTT
CDR3 protein: CASSGVGSGTDTQYF
clone size: once
V gene: TRBV4-3
D gene: NA
J gene: TRBJ2-3

CDR3 DNA: TGTGCCAGCAGCTCGTCCCGGGACAGGATTAACTATGGCTACACCTTC
CDR3 protein: CASSSSRDRINYGYTF
clone size: NA
V gene: TRBV7-9
D gene: TRBD1
J gene: TRBJ1-2

CDR3 DNA: TGTGCCAGCAGGCGAGTTGGAGTATCTGAAGAGCAGTACTTC
CDR3 protein: CASRRVGVSEEQYF
clone size: NA
V gene: TRBV2
D gene: NA
J gene: TRBJ2-7

CDR3 DNA: TGTGCCAGCAGTGATTCTTCCGGACAGGGGGGAATTCAGGTCTACAATGAGCAGTTCTTC
CDR3 protein: CASSDSSGQGGIQVYNEQFF
clone size: NA
V gene: TRBV2
D gene: TRBD1
J gene: TRBJ2-1

CDR3 DNA: TGTGCCAGCTCACAGGATGAAAGGACAGTCGAACGTAAAAACATTCAGTACTTC
CDR3 protein: CASSQDERTVERKNIQYF
clone size: NA
V gene: TRBV18
D gene: NA
J gene: TRBJ2-4

CDR3 DNA: TGTGCCAGTAGTATACAGCTAGGAGAGAACACTGAAGCTTTCTTT
CDR3 protein: CASSIQLGENTEAFF
clone size: NA
V gene: TRBV19
D gene: NA
J gene: TRBJ1-1

CDR3 DNA: TGTGCCAGCAGCGTAGGCCCTGGGACCTCTTACATTCAGTACTTC
CDR3 protein: CASSVGPGTSYIQYF
clone size: NA
V gene: TRBV9
D gene: NA
J gene: TRBJ2-4

CDR3 DNA: TGCGCCAGCGGGGGGCTGAACACTGAAGCTTTCTTT
CDR3 protein: CASGGLNTEAFF
clone size: once
V gene: TRBV5-1
D gene: NA
J gene: TRBJ1-1

CDR3 DNA: TGTGCCAGCAGCGTATTTTCCGGAGGGGGCTCTAATGAAAAACTGTTTTTT
CDR3 protein: CASSVFSGGGSNEKLFF
clone size: NA
V gene: TRBV9
D gene: TRBD1
J gene: TRBJ1-4

CDR3 DNA: TGTGCCAGTGCCCCGGTGACCGAGCTAACTAACAATGAGCAGTTCTTC
CDR3 protein: CASAPVTELTNNEQFF
clone size: NA
V gene: TRBV19
D gene: NA
J gene: TRBJ2-1